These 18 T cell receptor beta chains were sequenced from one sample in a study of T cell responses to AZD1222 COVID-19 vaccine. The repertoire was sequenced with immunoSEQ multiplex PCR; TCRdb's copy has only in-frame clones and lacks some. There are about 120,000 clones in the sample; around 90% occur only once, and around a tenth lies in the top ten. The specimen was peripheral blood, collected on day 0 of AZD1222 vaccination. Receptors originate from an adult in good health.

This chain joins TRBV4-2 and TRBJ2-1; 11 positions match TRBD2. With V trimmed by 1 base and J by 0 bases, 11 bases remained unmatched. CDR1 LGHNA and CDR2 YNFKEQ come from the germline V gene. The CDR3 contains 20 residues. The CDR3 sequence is CASSQAQPSGGMSSYNEQFF. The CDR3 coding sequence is TGTGCCAGCAGCCAAGCTCAGCCTAGCGGGGGGATGAGCTCCTACAATGAGCAGTTCTTC.

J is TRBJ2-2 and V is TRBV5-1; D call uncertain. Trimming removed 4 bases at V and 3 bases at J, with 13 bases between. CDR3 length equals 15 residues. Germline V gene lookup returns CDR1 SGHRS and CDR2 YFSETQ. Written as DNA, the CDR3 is TGCGCCAGCAGCCCTGGAAATAGAGACACCGGGGAGCTGTTTTTT. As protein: CASSPGNRDTGELFF.

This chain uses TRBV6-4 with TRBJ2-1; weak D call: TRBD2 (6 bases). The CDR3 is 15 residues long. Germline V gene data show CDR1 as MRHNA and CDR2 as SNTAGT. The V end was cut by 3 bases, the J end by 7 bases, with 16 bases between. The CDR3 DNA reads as TGTGCCAGCAGTGAGCCCGGGACTCTAACTAATGAGCAGTTCTTC. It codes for CASSEPGTLTNEQFF.

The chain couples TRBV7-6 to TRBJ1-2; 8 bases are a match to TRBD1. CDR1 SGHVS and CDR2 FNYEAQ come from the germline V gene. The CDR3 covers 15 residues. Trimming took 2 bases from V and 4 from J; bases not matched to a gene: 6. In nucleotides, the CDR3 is TGTGCCAGCAGCTTATGGGCCGGACAGGGCTATGGCTACACCTTC. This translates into CASSLWAGQGYGYTF. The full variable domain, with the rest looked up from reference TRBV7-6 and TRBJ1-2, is GAGVSQSPRYKVTKRGQDVALRCDPISGHVSLYWYRQALGQGPEFLTYFNYEAQQDKSGLPNDRFSAERPEGSISTLTIQRTEQRDSAMYRCASSLWAGQGYGYTFGSGTRLTVV.

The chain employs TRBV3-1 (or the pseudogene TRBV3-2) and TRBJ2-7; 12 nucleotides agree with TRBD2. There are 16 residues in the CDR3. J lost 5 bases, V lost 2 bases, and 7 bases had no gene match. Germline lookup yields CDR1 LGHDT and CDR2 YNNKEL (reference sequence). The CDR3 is CASSQRASGRAHEQYF. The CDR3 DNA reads TGTGCCAGCAGCCAACGGGCTAGCGGGAGGGCCCACGAGCAGTACTTC.

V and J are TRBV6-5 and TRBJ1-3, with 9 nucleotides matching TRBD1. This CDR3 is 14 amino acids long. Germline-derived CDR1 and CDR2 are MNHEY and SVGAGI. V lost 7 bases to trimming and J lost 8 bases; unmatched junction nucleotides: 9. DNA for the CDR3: TGTGCCAGCAATATACAGGGGGCCTCGGACACCATATATTTT. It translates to CASNIQGASDTIYF.

CDR3 sequence reads: CASSPSGQNYGYTF. CDR3 bases: TGTGCCAGCAGCCCCTCGGGGCAGAACTATGGCTACACCTTC. This chain uses TRBV7-3 with TRBJ1-2; D possibly corresponds to TRBD1 (5 bases). The CDR3 length is 14 residues. The V gene lost 5 bases and the J gene lost 2 bases, with 12 bases spanning the gap. Germline V gene data show CDR1 as SGHTA and CDR2 as FQGTGA.

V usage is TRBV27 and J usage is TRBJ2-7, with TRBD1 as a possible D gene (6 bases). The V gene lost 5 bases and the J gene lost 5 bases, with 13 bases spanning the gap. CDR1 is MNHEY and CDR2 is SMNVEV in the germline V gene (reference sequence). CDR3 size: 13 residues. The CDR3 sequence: CASSVQGLDEQYF. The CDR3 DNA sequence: TGTGCCAGCAGTGTTCAGGGGCTAGACGAGCAGTACTTC.

The CDR3 here is CASSLSRTVYEAFF. CDR3 nucleotides: TGTGCCAGCAGTTTATCCCGGACCGTGTACGAAGCTTTCTTT. This chain links TRBV28 with TRBJ1-1; D call uncertain. The CDR3 covers 14 residues. Germline values: CDR1 MDHEN, CDR2 SYDVKM. V was clipped by 1 base and J by 8 bases, with 14 bases between them.

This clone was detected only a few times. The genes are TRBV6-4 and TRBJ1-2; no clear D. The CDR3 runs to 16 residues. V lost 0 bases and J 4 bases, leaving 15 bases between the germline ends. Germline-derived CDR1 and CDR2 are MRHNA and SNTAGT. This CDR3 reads CASSDSPGWGVYGYTF. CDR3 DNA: TGTGCCAGCAGTGACTCCCCTGGATGGGGAGTCTATGGCTACACCTTC.

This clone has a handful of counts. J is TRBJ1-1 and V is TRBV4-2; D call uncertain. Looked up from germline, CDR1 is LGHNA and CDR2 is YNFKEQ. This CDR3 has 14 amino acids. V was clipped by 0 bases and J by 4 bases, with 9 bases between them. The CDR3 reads CASSQEGRATEAFF. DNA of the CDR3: TGTGCCAGCAGCCAAGAAGGACGGGCCACTGAAGCTTTCTTT.

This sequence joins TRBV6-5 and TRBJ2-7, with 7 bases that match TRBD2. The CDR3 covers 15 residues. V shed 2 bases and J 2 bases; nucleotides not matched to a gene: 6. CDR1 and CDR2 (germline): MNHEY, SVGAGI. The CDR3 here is CASSYAASGTYEQYF. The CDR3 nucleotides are TGTGCCAGCAGTTACGCGGCTAGCGGAACCTACGAGCAGTACTTC.

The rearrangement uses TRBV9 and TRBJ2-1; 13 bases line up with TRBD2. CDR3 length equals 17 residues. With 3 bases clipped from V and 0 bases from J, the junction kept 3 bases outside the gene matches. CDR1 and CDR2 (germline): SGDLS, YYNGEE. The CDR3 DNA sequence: TGTGCCAGCAGCGGACTAGCGGGGGGAGGCTCCTACAATGAGCAGTTCTTC. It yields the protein CASSGLAGGGSYNEQFF.

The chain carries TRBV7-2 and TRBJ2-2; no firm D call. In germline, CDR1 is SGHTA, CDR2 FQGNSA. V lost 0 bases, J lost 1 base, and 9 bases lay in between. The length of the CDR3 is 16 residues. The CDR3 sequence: CASSLAPPGNTGELFF. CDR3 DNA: TGTGCCAGCAGCTTAGCTCCCCCCGGGAACACCGGGGAGCTGTTTTTT.

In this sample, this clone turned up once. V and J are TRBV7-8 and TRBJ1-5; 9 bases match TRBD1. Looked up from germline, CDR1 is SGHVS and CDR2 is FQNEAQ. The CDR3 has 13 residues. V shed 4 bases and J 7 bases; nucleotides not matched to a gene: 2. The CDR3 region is CASSWDRAQPQHF. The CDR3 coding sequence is TGTGCCAGCAGCTGGGACAGGGCGCAGCCCCAGCATTTT.

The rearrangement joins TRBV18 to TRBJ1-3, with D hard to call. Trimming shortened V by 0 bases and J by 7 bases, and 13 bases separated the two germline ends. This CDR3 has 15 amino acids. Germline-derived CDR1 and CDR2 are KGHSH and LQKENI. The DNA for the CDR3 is TGTGCCAGCTCACCACCGGAAGGGAGTCGGAACACCATATATTTT. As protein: CASSPPEGSRNTIYF. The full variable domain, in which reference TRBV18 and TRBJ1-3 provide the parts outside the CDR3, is NAGVMQNPRHLVRRRGQEARLRCSPMKGHSHVYWYRQLPEEGLKFMVYLQKENIIDESGMPKERFSAEFPKEGPSILRIQQVVRGDSAAYFCASSPPEGSRNTIYFGEGSWLTVV.

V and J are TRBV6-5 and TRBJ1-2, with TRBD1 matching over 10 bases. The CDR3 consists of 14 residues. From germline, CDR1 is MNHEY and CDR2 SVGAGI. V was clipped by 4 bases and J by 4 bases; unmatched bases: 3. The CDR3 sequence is CASSSRTGGYGYTF. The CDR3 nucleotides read TGTGCCAGCAGTTCCAGGACAGGGGGCTATGGCTACACCTTC.

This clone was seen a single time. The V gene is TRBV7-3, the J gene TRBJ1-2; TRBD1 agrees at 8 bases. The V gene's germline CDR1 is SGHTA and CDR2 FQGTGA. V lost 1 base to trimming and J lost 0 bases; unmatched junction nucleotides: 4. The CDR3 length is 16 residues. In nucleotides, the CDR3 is TGTGCCAGCAGCTTAAAGGGACAGGACGCTAACTATGGCTACACCTTC. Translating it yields CASSLKGQDANYGYTF.